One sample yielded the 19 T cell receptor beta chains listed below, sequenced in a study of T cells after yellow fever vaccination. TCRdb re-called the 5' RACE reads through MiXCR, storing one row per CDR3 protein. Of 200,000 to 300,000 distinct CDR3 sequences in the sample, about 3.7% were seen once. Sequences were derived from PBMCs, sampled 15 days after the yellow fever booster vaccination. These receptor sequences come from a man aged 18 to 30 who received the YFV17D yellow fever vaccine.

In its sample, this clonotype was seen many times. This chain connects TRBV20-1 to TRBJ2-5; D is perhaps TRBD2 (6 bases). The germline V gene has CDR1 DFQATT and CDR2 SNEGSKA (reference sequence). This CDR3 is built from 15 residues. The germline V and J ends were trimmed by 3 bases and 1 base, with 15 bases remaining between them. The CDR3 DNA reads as TGCAGTGCTAGTCCGGGGGTGGGAGGCCAAGAGACCCAGTACTTC. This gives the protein CSASPGVGGQETQYF.

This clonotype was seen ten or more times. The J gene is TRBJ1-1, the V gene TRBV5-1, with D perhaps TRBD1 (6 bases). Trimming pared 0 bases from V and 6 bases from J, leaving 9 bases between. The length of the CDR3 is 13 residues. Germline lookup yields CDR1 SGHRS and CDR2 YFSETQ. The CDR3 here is CASSLAGGPEAFF. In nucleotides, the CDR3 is TGCGCCAGCAGCTTGGCCGGGGGCCCTGAAGCTTTCTTT. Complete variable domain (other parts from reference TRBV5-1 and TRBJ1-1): KAGVTQTPRYLIKTRGQQVTLSCSPISGHRSVSWYQQTPGQGLQFLFEYFSETQRNKGNFPGRFSGRQFSNSRSEMNVSTLELGDSALYLCASSLAGGPEAFFGQGTRLTVV.

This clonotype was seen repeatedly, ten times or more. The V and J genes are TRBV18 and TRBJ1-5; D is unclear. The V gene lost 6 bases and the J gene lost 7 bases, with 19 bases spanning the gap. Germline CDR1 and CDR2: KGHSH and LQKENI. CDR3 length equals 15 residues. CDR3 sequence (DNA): TGTGCCAGCTCCCCGACCGGGGAATGGAGGCAGCCCCAGCATTTT. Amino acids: CASSPTGEWRQPQHF.

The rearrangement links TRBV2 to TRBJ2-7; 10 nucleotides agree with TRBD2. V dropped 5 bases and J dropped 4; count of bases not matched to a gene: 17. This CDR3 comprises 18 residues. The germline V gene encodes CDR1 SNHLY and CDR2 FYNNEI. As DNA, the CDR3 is TGTGCCAGCAGTTACGTACTCAGGACGACTAGCGGGCAGTACGAGCAGTACTTC. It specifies CASSYVLRTTSGQYEQYF. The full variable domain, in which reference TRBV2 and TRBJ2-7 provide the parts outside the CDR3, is EPEVTQTPSHQVTQMGQEVILRCVPISNHLYFYWYRQILGQKVEFLVSFYNNEISEKSEIFDDQFSVERPDGSNFTLKIRSTKLEDSAMYFCASSYVLRTTSGQYEQYFGPGTRLTVT.

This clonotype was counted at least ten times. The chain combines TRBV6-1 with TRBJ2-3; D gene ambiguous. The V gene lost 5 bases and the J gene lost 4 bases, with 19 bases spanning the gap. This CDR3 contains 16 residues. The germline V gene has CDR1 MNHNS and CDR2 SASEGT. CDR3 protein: CASSSRPILASDTQYF. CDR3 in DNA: TGTGCCAGCAGTTCTCGACCGATTTTGGCGTCAGATACGCAGTATTTT.

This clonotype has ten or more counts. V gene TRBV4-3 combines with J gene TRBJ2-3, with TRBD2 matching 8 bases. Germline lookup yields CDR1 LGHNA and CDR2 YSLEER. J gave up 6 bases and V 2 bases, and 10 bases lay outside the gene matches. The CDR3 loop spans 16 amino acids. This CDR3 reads CASSQTRAGDRDTQYF. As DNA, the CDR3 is TGCGCCAGCAGCCAAACCCGAGCGGGGGACCGGGATACGCAGTATTTT.

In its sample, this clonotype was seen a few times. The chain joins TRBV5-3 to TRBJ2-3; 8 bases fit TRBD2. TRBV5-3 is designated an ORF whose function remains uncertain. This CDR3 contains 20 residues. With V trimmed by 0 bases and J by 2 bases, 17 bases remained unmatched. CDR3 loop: CARSLGVLSVGGAPTDTQYF. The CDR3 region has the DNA TGTGCCAGAAGCTTGGGGGTCCTCTCTGTCGGGGGGGCCCCCACAGATACGCAGTATTTT.

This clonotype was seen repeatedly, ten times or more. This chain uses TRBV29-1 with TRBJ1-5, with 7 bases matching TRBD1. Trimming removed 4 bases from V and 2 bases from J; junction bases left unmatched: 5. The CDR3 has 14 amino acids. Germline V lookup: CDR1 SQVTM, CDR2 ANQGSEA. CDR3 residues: CSVGDGTGNQPQHF. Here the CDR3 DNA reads TGCAGCGTTGGTGACGGGACAGGCAATCAGCCCCAGCATTTT.

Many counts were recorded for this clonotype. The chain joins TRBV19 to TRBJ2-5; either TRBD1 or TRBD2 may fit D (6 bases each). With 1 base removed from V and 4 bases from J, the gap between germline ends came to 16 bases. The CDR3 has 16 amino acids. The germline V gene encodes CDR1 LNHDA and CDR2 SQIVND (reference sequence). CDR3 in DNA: TGTGCCAGTAGTATAGCGTCACAGGGACTGGGAGAGACCCAGTACTTC. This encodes CASSIASQGLGETQYF.

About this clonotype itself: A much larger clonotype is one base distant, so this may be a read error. The CDR3 sequence is CALAERGGADTQYF. CDR3 bases: TGTGCCCTCGCAGAGCGGGGGGGCGCAGATACGCAGTATTTT. The chain combines TRBV10-3 with TRBJ2-3; 10 bases agree with TRBD2. Germline CDR1 reads ENHRY; CDR2 reads SYGVKD. The CDR3 is 14 residues long. Germline trimming cut 11 bases from V and 4 bases from J; bases unmatched to any gene: 9.

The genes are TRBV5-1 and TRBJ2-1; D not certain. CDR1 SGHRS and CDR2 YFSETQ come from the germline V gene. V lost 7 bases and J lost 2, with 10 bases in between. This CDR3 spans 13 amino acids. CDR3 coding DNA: TGCGCCAGCGGGGTCGGAACCTACAATGAGCAGTTCTTC. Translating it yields CASGVGTYNEQFF.

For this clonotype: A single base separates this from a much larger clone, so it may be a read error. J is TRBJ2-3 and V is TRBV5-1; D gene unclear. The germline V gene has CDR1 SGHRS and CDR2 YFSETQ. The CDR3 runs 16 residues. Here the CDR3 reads CASSLGLGNMADTHYF. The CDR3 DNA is TGCGCCAGCAGCTTAGGCCTCGGCAACATGGCAGATACGCATTATTTT.

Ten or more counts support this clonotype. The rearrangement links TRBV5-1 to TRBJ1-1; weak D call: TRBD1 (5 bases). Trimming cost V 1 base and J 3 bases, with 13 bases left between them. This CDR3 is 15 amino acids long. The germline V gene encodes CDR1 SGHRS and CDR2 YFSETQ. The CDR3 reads CASSLYGARDTEAFF. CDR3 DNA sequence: TGCGCCAGCAGCTTGTATGGGGCGCGGGACACTGAAGCTTTCTTT.

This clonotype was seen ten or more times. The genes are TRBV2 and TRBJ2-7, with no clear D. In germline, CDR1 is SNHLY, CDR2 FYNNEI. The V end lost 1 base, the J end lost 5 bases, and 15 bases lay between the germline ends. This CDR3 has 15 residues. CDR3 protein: CASSEERMRFDEQYV. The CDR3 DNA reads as TGTGCCAGCAGTGAAGAAAGAATGCGATTCGACGAGCAGTACGTC.

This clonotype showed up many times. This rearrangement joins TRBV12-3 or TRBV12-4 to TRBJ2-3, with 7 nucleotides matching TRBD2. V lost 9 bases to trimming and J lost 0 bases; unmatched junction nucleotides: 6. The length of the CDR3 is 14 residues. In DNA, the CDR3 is TGTGCCAGTAGACTAGCCCAAAGCACAGATACGCAGTATTTT. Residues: CASRLAQSTDTQYF.

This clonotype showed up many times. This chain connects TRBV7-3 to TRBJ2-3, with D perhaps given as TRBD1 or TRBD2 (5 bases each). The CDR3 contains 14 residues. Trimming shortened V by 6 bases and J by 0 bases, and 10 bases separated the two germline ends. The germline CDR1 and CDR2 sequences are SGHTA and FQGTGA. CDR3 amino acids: CASRRDPSTDTQYF. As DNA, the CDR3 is TGTGCCAGCAGACGGGACCCGAGCACAGATACGCAGTATTTT.

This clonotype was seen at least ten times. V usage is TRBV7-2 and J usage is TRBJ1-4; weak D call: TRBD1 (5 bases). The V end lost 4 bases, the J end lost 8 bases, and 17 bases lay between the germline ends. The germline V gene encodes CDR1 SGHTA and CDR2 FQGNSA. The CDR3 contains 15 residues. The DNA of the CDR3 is TGTGCCAGCAGCTCATACTTCGGGGGGATCGAAAAACTGTTTTTT. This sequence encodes CASSSYFGGIEKLFF.

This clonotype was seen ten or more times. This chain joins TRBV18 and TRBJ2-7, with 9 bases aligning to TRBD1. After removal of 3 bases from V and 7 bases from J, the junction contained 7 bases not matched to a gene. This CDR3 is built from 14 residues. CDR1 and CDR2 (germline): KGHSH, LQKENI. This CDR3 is CASSPKQTGGEQYF. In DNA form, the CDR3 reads TGTGCCAGCTCACCCAAACAGACAGGGGGAGAGCAGTACTTC.

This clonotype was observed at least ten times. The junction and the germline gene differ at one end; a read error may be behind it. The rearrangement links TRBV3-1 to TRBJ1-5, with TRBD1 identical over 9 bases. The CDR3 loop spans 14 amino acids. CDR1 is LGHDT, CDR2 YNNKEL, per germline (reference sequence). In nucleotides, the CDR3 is TGTGCCAGCAGTCAAGGGACAGGGATTCAGCCCCAGCATTTT. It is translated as CASSQGTGIQPQHF.